The text below deals with one TCR beta chain. The data were taken from a study of shared clonotypes between healthy human individuals. Donors, without exception, were Caucasian adults residing in Nashville, Tennessee. At the deep level, the assay was run. Profiling relied on immunoSEQ multiplex PCR, and the TCRdb table lists in-frame clones only, not all of them. Among 450,000 to 500,000 clones, 76% were seen once, and the ten largest hold 13%. The sequence derives from a middle-aged woman in good health. Some clones in this sample may be carry-over from other donors' samples. Sequencing was done on a sample of PBMCs.

CDR3 sequence reads: CASSAGHHTGLAGQYEQYF. The CDR3 DNA reads as TGCGCCAGCAGCGCGGGACACCACACGGGACTAGCGGGACAATACGAGCAGTACTTC. This sequence joins TRBV10-2 and TRBJ2-7; TRBD2 matches 13 bases. CDR1 is WSHSY and CDR2 is SAAADI in the germline V gene. The CDR3 has 19 residues. V lost 6 bases to trimming and J lost 4 bases; unmatched junction nucleotides: 18.